Below, 19 T cell receptor beta chains from the same sample are listed, as sequenced in a study of cytomegalovirus exposure and HLA in healthy donors. In the PCR, 60 Vbeta and 13 Jbeta primers were used. The assay was immunoSEQ multiplex PCR, and TCRdb's table has in-frame clones only and misses some. The sample carries roughly 130,000 clones, 65% to 80% recorded once. What was sequenced was PBMCs. These receptors came from a human donor in good health.

The V and J genes are TRBV6-1 and TRBJ2-7; 9 positions match TRBD2. Germline CDR1 and CDR2: MNHNS and SASEGT. The CDR3 has 16 amino acids. Trimming at V came to 1 base and at J to 1 base, leaving 5 bases not matched to a gene. CDR3 sequence reads: CASSEVTSGWSYEQYF. As DNA, the CDR3 is TGTGCCAGCAGTGAAGTCACTAGCGGGTGGTCCTACGAGCAGTACTTC.

The chain couples TRBV7-6 to TRBJ2-7, with a possible D match to TRBD2 (5 bases). Germline CDR1 SGHVS, CDR2 FNYEAQ. Deletions cut 5 bases from V and 6 bases from J, with 11 bases between. This CDR3 is 12 amino acids long. The CDR3 DNA reads TGTGCCAGCAGCCCGGGATTTGGCGAGCAGTACTTC. Translation: CASSPGFGEQYF.

This rearrangement joins TRBV28 to TRBJ1-4; a possible D gene is TRBD1 (5 bases). V lost 7 bases to trimming and J lost 7 bases, with 16 bases between them. The CDR3 contains 14 residues. Germline V gene lookup returns CDR1 MDHEN and CDR2 SYDVKM. The CDR3 bases are TGTGCCAGCACCTGGGCCAGGGTAGGTGAAAAACTGTTTTTT. This sequence encodes CASTWARVGEKLFF. Full variable domain (remainder filled in from reference TRBV28 and TRBJ1-4): DVKVTQSSRYLVKRTGEKVFLECVQDMDHENMFWYRQDPGLGLRLIYFSYDVKMKEKGDIPEGYSVSREKKERFSLILESASTNQTSMYLCASTWARVGEKLFFGSGTQLSVL.

This chain joins TRBV25-1 and TRBJ1-2, with D unclear. V was clipped by 6 bases and J by 2 bases, with 10 bases between them. There are 13 residues in the CDR3. CDR1 MGHDK and CDR2 SYGVNS come from the germline V gene. The CDR3 here is CASSEPGNYGYTF. The CDR3 nucleotides read TGTGCCAGCAGCGAGCCCGGGAACTATGGCTACACCTTC.

V usage is TRBV5-1 and J usage is TRBJ2-4; D is unclear. The CDR3 totals 14 residues. V was cut by 0 bases and J by 4 bases, with 8 bases left in between. CDR1 is SGHRS and CDR2 is YFSETQ in the germline V gene. CDR3 protein: CASSLGAGKNIQYF. CDR3 coding DNA: TGCGCCAGCAGCTTGGGGGCTGGGAAAAACATTCAGTACTTC.

In this sample, this clone turned up once. The V and J genes are TRBV2 and TRBJ1-5; no definite D call. V was trimmed by 7 bases and J by 5 bases, leaving 15 bases between them. CDR3 size: 14 residues. CDR1 and CDR2 from the germline V gene are SNHLY and FYNNEI. CDR3 loop: CASIGEGLDQPQHF. The CDR3 DNA sequence: TGTGCCAGCATCGGGGAAGGGTTGGATCAGCCCCAGCATTTT.

V gene TRBV9 combines with J gene TRBJ1-1, with 7 nucleotides matching TRBD1. CDR3 length equals 13 residues. CDR1 SGDLS and CDR2 YYNGEE come from the germline V gene. The V gene end was trimmed by 3 bases and the J gene end by 3 bases; junction bases not matched to a gene: 2. In nucleotides, the CDR3 is TGTGCCAGCAGCGCACAGGGGCACACTGAAGCTTTCTTT. Translated: CASSAQGHTEAFF.

This clone was detected once. V is TRBV5-6 and J is TRBJ2-5; D gene unclear. The J call is in doubt because the DNA end fits TRBJ2-7 better. The CDR3 extends over 14 amino acids. Germline values: CDR1 SGHDT, CDR2 YYEEEE. The chain's CDR3 is CASSLVGSSYEQYF. For the CDR3, the DNA is TGTGCCAGCAGCTTGGTAGGTAGCTCCTACGAGCAGTACTTC.

CDR3 coding DNA: TGTGCCAGCAGCTCCGGCGCGGCGGGCCTGTCCTACGAGCAGTACTTC. Translation gives CASSSGAAGLSYEQYF. V gene TRBV4-2 combines with J gene TRBJ2-7, with D possibly matching TRBD2 (5 bases). The CDR3 has 16 residues. The germline V gene has CDR1 LGHNA and CDR2 YNFKEQ. Trimming cost V 5 bases and J 1 base, with 18 bases left between them.

The rearrangement joins TRBV28 to TRBJ1-5, with TRBD1 matching over 7 bases. The CDR3 runs 14 residues. Germline trimming cut 5 bases from V and 6 bases from J; bases unmatched to any gene: 7. Germline V gene data show CDR1 as MDHEN and CDR2 as SYDVKM. CDR3 DNA sequence: TGTGCCAGCAGTGATGACAGGGTGGGTCAGCCCCAGCATTTT. Its translation: CASSDDRVGQPQHF.

This clone was counted a few times. The genes are TRBV2 and TRBJ2-7, with 7 bases matching TRBD2. The CDR3 loop spans 14 amino acids. Looked up from germline, CDR1 is SNHLY and CDR2 is FYNNEI. Trimming removed 7 bases from V and 1 base from J; junction bases left unmatched: 7. CDR3 sequence: CASTLTGGSYEQYF. CDR3 nucleotide sequence: TGTGCCAGCACTCTTACGGGGGGTTCCTACGAGCAGTACTTC.

J is TRBJ2-3 and V is TRBV7-6, with TRBD2 matching 8 bases. The CDR3 totals 17 residues. J gave up 1 base and V 0 bases, and 6 bases lay outside the gene matches. Germline assignment: CDR1 SGHVS and CDR2 FNYEAQ. The CDR3 DNA sequence: TGTGCCAGCAGCTTAGCGCAATCCGGGGGGGGCACAGATACGCAGTATTTT. Its translation is CASSLAQSGGGTDTQYF. The whole variable domain, filled in from reference TRBV7-6 and TRBJ2-3, reads GAGVSQSPRYKVTKRGQDVALRCDPISGHVSLYWYRQALGQGPEFLTYFNYEAQQDKSGLPNDRFSAERPEGSISTLTIQRTEQRDSAMYRCASSLAQSGGGTDTQYFGPGTRLTVL.

The chain carries TRBV9 and TRBJ2-3, with TRBD2 matching 7 bases. Per the germline V gene, CDR1 is SGDLS and CDR2 is YYNGEE. The CDR3 sequence is 17 residues long. Trimming cost V 3 bases and J 2 bases; bases outside gene matches: 12. As DNA, the CDR3 is TGTGCCAGCAGCGCCGGCGTGGCTAGCGGATTCACAGATACGCAGTATTTT. Amino acids: CASSAGVASGFTDTQYF. Based on the CDR3 plus reference TRBV9 and TRBJ2-3, the full variable domain is DSGVTQTPKHLITATGQRVTLRCSPRSGDLSVYWYQQSLDQGLQFLIQYYNGEERAKGNILERFSAQQFPDLHSELNLSSLELGDSALYFCASSAGVASGFTDTQYFGPGTRLTVL.

The chain carries TRBV5-4 and TRBJ2-4, with D tentatively TRBD1 (6 bases). Germline V gene data show CDR1 as SGHNT and CDR2 as YYREEE (reference sequence). V was pared by 4 bases and J by 7 bases, with 15 bases between. This CDR3 region has 14 residues. For the CDR3, the DNA is TGTGCCAGCAGCACCGGCGGTAGGGGGAACATTCAGTACTTC. It yields the protein CASSTGGRGNIQYF.

The chain combines TRBV7-9 with TRBJ2-7, with 9 bases fitting TRBD1. The CDR3 consists of 15 residues. Germline V CDR1 and CDR2: SEHNR, FQNEAQ (reference sequence). Losses at the gene ends were 4 bases for V and 3 bases for J; bases not matched to a gene: 7. In nucleotides, the CDR3 is TGTGCCAGCAGCTCCCTAAAGACAGGGGGCTACGAGCAGTACTTC. It yields the protein CASSSLKTGGYEQYF.

The V call is TRBV11-2, the J call TRBJ2-3; 12 nucleotides align to TRBD2. V lost 4 bases, J lost 2 bases, and 4 bases stayed unmatched. The length of the CDR3 is 16 residues. Germline V gene sequence: CDR1 SGHAT, CDR2 FQNNGV. Here the CDR3 DNA reads TGTGCCAGCAGCTCCGGACTAGCGGGGAACACAGATACGCAGTATTTT. It codes for CASSSGLAGNTDTQYF.

The chain employs TRBV27 and TRBJ2-3, with 9 bases lining up with TRBD2. The CDR3 runs 14 residues. The ends lost 10 bases at V and 9 bases at J; junction bases unmatched: 14. CDR1 is MNHEY, CDR2 SMNVEV, per germline (reference sequence). CDR3 protein: CATLGLAGVGTQYF. The CDR3, as DNA: TGTGCCACCCTGGGACTAGCAGGCGTCGGGACGCAGTATTTT.

The V call is TRBV27, the J call TRBJ2-7; 7 bases are shared with TRBD1. The CDR3 extends over 15 amino acids. In germline, CDR1 is MNHEY, CDR2 SMNVEV (reference sequence). V was clipped by 7 bases and J by 1 base; unmatched bases: 10. CDR3 nucleotide sequence: TGTGCCAGCACCCCAGGAGGACAGGAGTCCTACGAGCAGTACTTC. It specifies CASTPGGQESYEQYF.

The chain links TRBV27 to TRBJ1-2; 7 positions match TRBD1. Per germline, CDR1 MNHEY and CDR2 SMNVEV (reference sequence). V shed 2 bases, J shed 3 bases, and the junction held 6 bases outside the gene matches. The CDR3 contains 15 residues. This chain's CDR3 is CASSLATGPHYGYTF. CDR3 sequence (DNA): TGTGCCAGCAGTTTAGCGACAGGGCCCCACTATGGCTACACCTTC.